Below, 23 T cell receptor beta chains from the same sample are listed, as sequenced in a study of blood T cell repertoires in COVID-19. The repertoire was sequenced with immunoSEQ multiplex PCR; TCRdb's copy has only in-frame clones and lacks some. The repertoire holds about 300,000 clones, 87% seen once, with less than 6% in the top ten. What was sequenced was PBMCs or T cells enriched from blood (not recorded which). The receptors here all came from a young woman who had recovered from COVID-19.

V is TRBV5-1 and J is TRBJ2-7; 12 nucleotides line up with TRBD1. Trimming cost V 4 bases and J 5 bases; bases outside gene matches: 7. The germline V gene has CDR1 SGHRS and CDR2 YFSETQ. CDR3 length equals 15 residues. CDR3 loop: CASSPRGTGGDEQYF. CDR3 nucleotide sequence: TGCGCCAGCAGCCCGAGGGGGACAGGGGGCGACGAGCAGTACTTC. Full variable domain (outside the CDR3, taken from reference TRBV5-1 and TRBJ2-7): KAGVTQTPRYLIKTRGQQVTLSCSPISGHRSVSWYQQTPGQGLQFLFEYFSETQRNKGNFPGRFSGRQFSNSRSEMNVSTLELGDSALYLCASSPRGTGGDEQYFGPGTRLTVT.

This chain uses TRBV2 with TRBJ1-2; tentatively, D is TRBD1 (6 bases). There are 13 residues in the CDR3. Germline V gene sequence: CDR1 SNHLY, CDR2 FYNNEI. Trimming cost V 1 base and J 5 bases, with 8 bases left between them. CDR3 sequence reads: CASSEGGPYGYTF. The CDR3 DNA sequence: TGTGCCAGCAGTGAAGGGGGGCCATATGGCTACACCTTC.

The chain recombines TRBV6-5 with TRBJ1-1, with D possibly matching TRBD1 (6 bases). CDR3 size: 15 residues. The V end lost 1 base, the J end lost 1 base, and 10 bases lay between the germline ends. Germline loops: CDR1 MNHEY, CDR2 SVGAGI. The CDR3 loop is CASSYWGGRNTEAFF. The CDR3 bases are TGTGCCAGCAGTTACTGGGGGGGCCGGAACACTGAAGCTTTCTTT.

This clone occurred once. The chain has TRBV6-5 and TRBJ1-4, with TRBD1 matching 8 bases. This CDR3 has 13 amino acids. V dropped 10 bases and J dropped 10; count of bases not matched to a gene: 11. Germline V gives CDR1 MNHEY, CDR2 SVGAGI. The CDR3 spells CAIGQGGAGKLFF. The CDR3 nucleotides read TGTGCCATAGGACAGGGAGGGGCTGGAAAACTGTTTTTT.

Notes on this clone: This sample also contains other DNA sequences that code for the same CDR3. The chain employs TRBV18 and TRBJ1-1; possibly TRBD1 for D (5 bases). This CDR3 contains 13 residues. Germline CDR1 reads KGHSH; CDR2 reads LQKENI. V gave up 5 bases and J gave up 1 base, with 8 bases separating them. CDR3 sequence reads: CASSTDRNTEAFF. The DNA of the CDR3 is TGTGCCAGCTCAACTGACAGGAACACTGAAGCTTTCTTT.

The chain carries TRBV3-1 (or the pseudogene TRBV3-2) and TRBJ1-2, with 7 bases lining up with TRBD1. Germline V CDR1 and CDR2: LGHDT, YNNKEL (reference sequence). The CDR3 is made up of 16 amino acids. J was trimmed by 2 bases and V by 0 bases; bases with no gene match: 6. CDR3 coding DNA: TGTGCCAGCAGCCAAGATAGGAGGGGACAGAACTATGGCTACACCTTC. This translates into CASSQDRRGQNYGYTF.

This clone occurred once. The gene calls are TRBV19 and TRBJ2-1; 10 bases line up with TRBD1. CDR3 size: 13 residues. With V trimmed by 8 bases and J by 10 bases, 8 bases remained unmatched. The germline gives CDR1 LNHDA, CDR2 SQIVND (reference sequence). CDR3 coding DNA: TGTGCCAGTTGGGACAGGGGAGTTGGGGAGCAGTTCTTC. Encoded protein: CASWDRGVGEQFF. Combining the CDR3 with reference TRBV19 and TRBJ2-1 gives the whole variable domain DGGITQSPKYLFRKEGQNVTLSCEQNLNHDAMYWYRQDPGQGLRLIYYSQIVNDFQKGDIAEGYSVSREKKESFPLTVTSAQKNPTAFYLCASWDRGVGEQFFGPGTRLTVL.

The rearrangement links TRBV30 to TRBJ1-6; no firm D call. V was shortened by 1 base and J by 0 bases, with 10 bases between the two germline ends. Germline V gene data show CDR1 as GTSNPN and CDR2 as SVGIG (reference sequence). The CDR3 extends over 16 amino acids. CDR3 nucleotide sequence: TGTGCCTGGAGTGACAGACCGAGCTCCTATAATTCACCCCTCCACTTT. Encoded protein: CAWSDRPSSYNSPLHF.

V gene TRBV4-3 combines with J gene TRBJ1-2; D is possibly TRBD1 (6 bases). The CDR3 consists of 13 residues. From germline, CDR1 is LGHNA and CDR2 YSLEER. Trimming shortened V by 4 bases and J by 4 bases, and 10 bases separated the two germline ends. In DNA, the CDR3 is TGCGCCAGCAGCCGAGACAGGCTCTATGGCTACACCTTC. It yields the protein CASSRDRLYGYTF.

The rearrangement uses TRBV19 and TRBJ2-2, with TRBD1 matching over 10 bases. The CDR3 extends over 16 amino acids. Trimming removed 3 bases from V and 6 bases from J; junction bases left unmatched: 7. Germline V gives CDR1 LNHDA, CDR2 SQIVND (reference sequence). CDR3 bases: TGTGCCAGTAGTATTATACGAGGACAGGGGGCCGGGGAGCTGTTTTTT. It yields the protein CASSIIRGQGAGELFF.

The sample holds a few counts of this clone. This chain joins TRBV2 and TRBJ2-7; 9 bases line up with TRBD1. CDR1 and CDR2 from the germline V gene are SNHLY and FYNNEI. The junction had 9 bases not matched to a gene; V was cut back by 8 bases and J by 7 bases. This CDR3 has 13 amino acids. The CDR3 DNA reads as TGTGCCAGCGGGGGACAGGGCCTAGGAGAGCAGTACTTC. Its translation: CASGGQGLGEQYF.

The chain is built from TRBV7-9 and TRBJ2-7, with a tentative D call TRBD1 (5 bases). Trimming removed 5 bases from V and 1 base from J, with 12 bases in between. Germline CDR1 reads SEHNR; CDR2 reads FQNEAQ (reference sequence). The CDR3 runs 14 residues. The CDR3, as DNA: TGTGCCAGCAGCGCTACAGGAAGGTCCTACGAGCAGTACTTC. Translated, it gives CASSATGRSYEQYF.

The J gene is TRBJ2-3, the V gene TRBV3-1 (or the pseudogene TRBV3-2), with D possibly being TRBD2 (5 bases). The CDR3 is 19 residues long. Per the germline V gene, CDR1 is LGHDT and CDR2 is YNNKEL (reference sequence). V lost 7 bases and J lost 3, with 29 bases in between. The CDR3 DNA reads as TGTGCCAGCATCGAGGTTGGATTTTCTACGTCCCCGGGGACAGATACGCAGTATTTT. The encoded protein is CASIEVGFSTSPGTDTQYF.

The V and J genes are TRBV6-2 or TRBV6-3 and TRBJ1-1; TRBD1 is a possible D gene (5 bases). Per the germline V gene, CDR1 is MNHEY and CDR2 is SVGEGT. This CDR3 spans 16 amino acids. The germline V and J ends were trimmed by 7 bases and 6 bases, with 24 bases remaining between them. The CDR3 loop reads CASTPPGSRGLAEAFF. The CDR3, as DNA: TGTGCCAGCACCCCCCCAGGTTCCCGGGGGTTGGCTGAAGCTTTCTTT.

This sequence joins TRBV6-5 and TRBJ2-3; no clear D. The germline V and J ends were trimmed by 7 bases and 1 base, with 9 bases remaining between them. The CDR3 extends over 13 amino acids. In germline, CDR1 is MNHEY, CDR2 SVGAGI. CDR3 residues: CASTPRGTDTQYF. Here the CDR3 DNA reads TGTGCCAGCACACCCCGGGGCACAGATACGCAGTATTTT.

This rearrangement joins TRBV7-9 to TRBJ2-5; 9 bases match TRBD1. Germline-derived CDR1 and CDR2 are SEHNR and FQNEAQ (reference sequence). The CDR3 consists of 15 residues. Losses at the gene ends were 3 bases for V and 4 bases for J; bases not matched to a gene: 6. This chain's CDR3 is CASSLKQGAGETQYF. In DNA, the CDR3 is TGTGCCAGCAGCTTGAAACAGGGGGCGGGAGAGACCCAGTACTTC.

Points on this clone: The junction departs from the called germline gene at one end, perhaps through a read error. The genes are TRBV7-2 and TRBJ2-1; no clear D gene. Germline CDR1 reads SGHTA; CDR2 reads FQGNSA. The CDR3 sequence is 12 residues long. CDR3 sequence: CASTPSHNEQFF. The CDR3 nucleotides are TGTGCCAGCACCCCCTCCCACAATGAGCAGTTCTTC. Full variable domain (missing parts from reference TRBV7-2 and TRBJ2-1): GAGVSQSPSNKVTEKGKDVELRCDPISGHTALYWYRQSLGQGLEFLIYFQGNSAPDKSGLPSDRFSAERTGGSVSTLTIQRTQQEDSAVYLCASTPSHNEQFFGPGTRLTVL.

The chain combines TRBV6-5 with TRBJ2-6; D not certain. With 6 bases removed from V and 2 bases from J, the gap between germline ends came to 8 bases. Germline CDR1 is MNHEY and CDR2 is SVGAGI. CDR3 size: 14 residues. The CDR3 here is CASRNEAGANVLTF. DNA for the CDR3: TGTGCCAGCAGAAACGAGGCTGGGGCCAACGTCCTGACTTTC.

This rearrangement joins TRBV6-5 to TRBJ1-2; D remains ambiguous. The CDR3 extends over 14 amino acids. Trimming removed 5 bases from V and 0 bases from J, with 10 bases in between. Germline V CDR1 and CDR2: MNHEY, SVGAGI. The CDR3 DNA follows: TGTGCCAGCAGTCCCCACACAACTAACTATGGCTACACCTTC. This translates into CASSPHTTNYGYTF.

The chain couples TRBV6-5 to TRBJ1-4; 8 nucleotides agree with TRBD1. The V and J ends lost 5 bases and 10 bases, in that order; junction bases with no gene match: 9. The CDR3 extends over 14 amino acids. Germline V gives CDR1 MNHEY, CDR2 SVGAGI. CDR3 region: CASSPLGQGGKLFF. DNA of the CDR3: TGTGCCAGCAGTCCACTAGGACAGGGTGGAAAACTGTTTTTT.

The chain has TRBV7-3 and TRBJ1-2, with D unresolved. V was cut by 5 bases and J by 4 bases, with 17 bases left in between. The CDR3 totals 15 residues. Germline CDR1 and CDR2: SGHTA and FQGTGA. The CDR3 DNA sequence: TGTGCCAGCAGCCCAGGTCGGCAGCAAGGCTATGGCTACACCTTC. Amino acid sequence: CASSPGRQQGYGYTF.

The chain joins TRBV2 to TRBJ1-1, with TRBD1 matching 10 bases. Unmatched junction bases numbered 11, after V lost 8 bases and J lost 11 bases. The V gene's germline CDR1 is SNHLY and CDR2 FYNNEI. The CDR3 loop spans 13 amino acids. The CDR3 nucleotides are TGTGCCAGCTTTCCGGGACAGGGGTTTATCGCTTTCTTT. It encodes CASFPGQGFIAFF.

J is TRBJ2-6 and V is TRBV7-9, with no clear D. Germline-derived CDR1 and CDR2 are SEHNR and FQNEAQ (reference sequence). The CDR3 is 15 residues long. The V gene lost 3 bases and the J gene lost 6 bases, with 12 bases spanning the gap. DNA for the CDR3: TGTGCCAGCAGCTTCCAAACCGGAGCGGCCAACGTCCTGACTTTC. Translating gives CASSFQTGAANVLTF.